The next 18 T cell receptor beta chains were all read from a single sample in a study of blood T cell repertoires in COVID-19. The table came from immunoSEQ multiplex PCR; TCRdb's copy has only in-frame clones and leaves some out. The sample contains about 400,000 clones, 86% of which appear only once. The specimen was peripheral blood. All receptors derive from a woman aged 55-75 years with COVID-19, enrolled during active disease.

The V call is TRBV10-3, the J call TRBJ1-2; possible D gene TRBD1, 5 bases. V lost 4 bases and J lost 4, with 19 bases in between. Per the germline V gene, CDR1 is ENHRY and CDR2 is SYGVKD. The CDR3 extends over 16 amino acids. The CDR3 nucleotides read TGTGCCATCAGTGGGGGGACTCCCTCCAAGGGCTATGGCTACACCTTC. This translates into CAISGGTPSKGYGYTF.

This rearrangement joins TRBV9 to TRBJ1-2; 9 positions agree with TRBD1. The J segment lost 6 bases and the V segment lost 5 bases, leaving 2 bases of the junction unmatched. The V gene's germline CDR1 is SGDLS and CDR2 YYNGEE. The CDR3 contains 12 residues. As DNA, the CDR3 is TGTGCCAGCAGGGGGACAGGGAATGGCTACACCTTC. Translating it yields CASRGTGNGYTF.

This chain's CDR3 is CASSGYRGQMGRQYF. CDR3 DNA sequence: TGTGCCAGCAGTGGATACAGGGGGCAAATGGGTAGGCAGTACTTC. The chain uses TRBV25-1 and TRBJ2-7, with 9 bases matching TRBD1. This CDR3 comprises 15 residues. CDR1 and CDR2 from the germline V gene are MGHDK and SYGVNS. V was clipped by 4 bases and J by 9 bases; unmatched bases: 13.

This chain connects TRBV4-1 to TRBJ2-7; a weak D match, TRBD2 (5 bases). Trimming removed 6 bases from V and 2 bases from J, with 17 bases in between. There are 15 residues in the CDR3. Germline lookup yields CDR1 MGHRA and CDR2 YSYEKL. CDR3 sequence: CASSQPRTGTYEQYF. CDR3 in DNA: TGCGCCAGCAGTCAGCCCCGGACGGGGACCTACGAGCAGTACTTC.

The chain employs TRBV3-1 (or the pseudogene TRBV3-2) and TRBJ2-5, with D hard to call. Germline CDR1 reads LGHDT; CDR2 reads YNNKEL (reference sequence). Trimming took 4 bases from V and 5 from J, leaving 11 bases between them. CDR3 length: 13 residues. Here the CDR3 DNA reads TGTGCCAGCAGCCTCAGGAACCCGGAGACCCAGTACTTC. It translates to CASSLRNPETQYF.

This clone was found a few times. The CDR3 reads CASSYRQENYGYTF. As DNA, the CDR3 is TGTGCCAGCAGCTATCGACAGGAAAACTATGGCTACACCTTC. This rearrangement joins TRBV7-9 to TRBJ1-2, with a tentative D call TRBD1 (6 bases). Germline CDR1 SEHNR, CDR2 FQNEAQ (reference sequence). The CDR3 has 14 residues. With 4 bases removed from V and 2 bases from J, the gap between germline ends came to 11 bases.

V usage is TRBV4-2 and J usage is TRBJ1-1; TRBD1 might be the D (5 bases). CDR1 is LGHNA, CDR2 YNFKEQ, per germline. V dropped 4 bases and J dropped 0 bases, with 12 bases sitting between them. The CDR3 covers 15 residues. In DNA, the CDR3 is TGTGCCAGCAGCCCGACAGATACAATGAACACTGAAGCTTTCTTT. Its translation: CASSPTDTMNTEAFF.

The CDR3, as DNA: TGCGCCAGCAGCTTGCTTGGCCCGAACACTGAAGCTTTCTTT. Translation: CASSLLGPNTEAFF. The V and J genes are TRBV5-1 and TRBJ1-1; D remains unclear. Germline V gene data show CDR1 as SGHRS and CDR2 as YFSETQ. Trimming left V 1 base short and J 1 base short, with 8 bases between. The CDR3 is 14 residues long.

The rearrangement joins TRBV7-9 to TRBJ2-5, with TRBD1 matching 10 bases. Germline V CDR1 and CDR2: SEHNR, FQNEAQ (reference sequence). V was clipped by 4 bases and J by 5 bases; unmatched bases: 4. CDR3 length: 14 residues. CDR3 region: CASSSGTGVETQYF. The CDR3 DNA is TGTGCCAGCAGCTCGGGGACAGGGGTGGAGACCCAGTACTTC.

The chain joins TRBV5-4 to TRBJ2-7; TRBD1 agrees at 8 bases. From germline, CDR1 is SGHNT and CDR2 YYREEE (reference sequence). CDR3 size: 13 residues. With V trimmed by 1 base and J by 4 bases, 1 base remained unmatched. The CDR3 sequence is CASSLQGAYEQYF. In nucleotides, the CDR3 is TGTGCCAGCAGCTTGCAGGGGGCGTACGAGCAGTACTTC.

As DNA, the CDR3 is TGTGCCAGCAGTGCCCGGACAGGGGGAGTTGACACTGAAGCTTTCTTT. Its protein product is CASSARTGGVDTEAFF. V is TRBV2 and J is TRBJ1-1; TRBD1 matches at 10 bases. Trimming took 4 bases from V and 3 from J; bases not matched to a gene: 8. Per the germline V gene, CDR1 is SNHLY and CDR2 is FYNNEI. The CDR3 has 16 residues.

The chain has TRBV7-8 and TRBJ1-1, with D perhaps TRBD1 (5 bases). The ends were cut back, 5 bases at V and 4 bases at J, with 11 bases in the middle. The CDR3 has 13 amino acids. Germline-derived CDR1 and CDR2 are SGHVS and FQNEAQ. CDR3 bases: TGTGCCAGCAGCCCGGGGGGGGTCACTGAAGCTTTCTTT. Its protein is CASSPGGVTEAFF.

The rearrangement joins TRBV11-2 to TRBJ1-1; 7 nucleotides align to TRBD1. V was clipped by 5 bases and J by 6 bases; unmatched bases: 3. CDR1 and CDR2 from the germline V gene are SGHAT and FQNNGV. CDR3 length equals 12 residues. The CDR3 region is CASSLQGAEAFF. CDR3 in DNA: TGTGCCAGCAGCCTTCAGGGGGCTGAAGCTTTCTTT.

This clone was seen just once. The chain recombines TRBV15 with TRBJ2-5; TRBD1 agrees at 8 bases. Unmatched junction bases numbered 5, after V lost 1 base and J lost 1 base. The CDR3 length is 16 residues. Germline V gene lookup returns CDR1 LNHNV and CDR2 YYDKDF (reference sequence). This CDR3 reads CATSRVGTGVQETQYF. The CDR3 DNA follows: TGTGCCACCAGCAGAGTTGGGACAGGCGTCCAAGAGACCCAGTACTTC.

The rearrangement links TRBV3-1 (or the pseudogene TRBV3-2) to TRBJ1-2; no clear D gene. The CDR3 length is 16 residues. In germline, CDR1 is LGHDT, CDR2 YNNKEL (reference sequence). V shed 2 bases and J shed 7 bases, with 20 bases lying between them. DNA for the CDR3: TGTGCCAGCAGCCAAAAACCCAGGTTGCCATTTCTTGGCTACACCTTC. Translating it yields CASSQKPRLPFLGYTF.

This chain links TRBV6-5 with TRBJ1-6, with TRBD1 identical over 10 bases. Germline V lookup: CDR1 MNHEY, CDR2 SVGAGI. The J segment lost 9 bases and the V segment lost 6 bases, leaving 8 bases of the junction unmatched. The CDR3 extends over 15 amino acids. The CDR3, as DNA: TGTGCCAGCAGACGGGTGGACAGGGGGGTTTCACCCCTCCACTTT. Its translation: CASRRVDRGVSPLHF.

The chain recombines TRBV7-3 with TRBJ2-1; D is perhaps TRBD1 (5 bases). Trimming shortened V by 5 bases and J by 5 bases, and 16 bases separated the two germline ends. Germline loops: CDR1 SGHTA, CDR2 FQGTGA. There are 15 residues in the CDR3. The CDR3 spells CASSQGAPADNEQFF. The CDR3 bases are TGTGCCAGCAGCCAAGGGGCGCCTGCTGACAATGAGCAGTTCTTC.

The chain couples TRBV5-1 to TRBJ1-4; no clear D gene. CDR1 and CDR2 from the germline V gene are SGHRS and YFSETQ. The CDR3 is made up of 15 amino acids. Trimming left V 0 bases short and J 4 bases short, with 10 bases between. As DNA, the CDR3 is TGCGCCAGCAGCTTGGGGCAGGCGGGTAATGAAAAACTGTTTTTT. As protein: CASSLGQAGNEKLFF.